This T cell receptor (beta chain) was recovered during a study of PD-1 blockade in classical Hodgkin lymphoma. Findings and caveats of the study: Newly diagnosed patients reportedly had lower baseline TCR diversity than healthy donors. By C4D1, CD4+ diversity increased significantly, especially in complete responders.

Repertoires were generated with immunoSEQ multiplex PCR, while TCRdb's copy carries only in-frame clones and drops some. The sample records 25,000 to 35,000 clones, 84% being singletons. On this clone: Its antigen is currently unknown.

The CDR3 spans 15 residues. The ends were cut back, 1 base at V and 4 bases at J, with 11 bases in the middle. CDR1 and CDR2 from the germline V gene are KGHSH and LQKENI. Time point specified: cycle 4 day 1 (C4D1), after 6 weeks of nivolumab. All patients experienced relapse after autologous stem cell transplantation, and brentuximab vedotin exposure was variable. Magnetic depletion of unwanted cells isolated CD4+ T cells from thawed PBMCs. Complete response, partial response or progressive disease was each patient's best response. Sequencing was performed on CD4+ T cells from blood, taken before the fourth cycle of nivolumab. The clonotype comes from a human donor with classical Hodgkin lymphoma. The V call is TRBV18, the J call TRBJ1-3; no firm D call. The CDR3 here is CASSPRMIGGNTIYF. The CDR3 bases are TGTGCCAGCTCACCACGGATGATAGGGGGAAACACCATATATTTT.